This passage covers 12 T cell receptor beta chains from one sample sequenced in a study of beta chain features in type 1 diabetes. What was sequenced were expressed TCRB transcripts, since all of the isolated RNA had been reverse transcribed. Using immunoSEQ multiplex PCR, the repertoire was profiled, and TCRdb retains in-frame clones only, with some absent. Among 300,000 to 450,000 clones listed, around a fifth were seen once. What was sequenced was naive CD4+ T cells from blood. Source of these receptors: a woman younger than 30 in good health.

This clone was seen only a few times. The gene calls are TRBV19 and TRBJ1-2, with no clear D. Germline CDR1 reads LNHDA; CDR2 reads SQIVND (reference sequence). Trimming took 7 bases from V and 2 from J, leaving 11 bases between them. CDR3 size: 13 residues. The CDR3 here is CASTALFNYGYTF. The CDR3 DNA reads as TGTGCCAGTACCGCGCTGTTCAACTATGGCTACACCTTC.

V and J are TRBV5-1 and TRBJ2-5; 8 bases align to TRBD1. The germline gives CDR1 SGHRS, CDR2 YFSETQ. The CDR3 is 13 amino acids. V was clipped by 6 bases and J by 5 bases; unmatched bases: 6. The CDR3 DNA sequence: TGCGCCAGCACCAGACAGGGGAGGGAGACCCAGTACTTC. It codes for CASTRQGRETQYF.

The chain joins TRBV7-3 to TRBJ2-1; no clear D gene. CDR3 size: 12 residues. Germline V gene lookup returns CDR1 SGHTA and CDR2 FQGTGA. Between the trimmed V and J ends, which lost 5 bases and 16 bases, there was a span of 18 bases. The CDR3 is CASSPGSRRLFF. The CDR3 DNA reads TGTGCCAGCAGCCCCGGGTCCCGACGCTTATTCTTC.

The genes are TRBV30 and TRBJ2-2; possibly TRBD2 for D (6 bases). V was pared by 6 bases and J by 4 bases, with 12 bases between. CDR1 GTSNPN and CDR2 SVGIG come from the germline V gene (reference sequence). There are 13 residues in the CDR3. CDR3 region: CACPGSGTGELFF. For the CDR3, the DNA is TGTGCCTGCCCCGGGAGTGGCACCGGGGAGCTGTTTTTT.

In its sample, this clone was seen a few times. V is TRBV29-1 and J is TRBJ2-3; D unclear. The CDR3 length is 14 residues. V lost 3 bases, J lost 1 base, and 11 bases lay in between. The germline V gene has CDR1 SQVTM and CDR2 ANQGSEA. CDR3 nucleotide sequence: TGCAGCGTTGAGCGATACGAGGGCACAGATACGCAGTATTTT. Residues: CSVERYEGTDTQYF.

The chain carries TRBV7-6 and TRBJ2-3, with 8 bases matching TRBD1. CDR1 is SGHVS and CDR2 is FNYEAQ in the germline V gene. CDR3 length: 12 residues. Trimming removed 6 bases from V and 9 bases from J; junction bases left unmatched: 5. In DNA form, the CDR3 reads TGTGCCAGCAGTAGGACAGGGTTGACGCAGTATTTT. It specifies CASSRTGLTQYF.

The chain is built from TRBV7-2 and TRBJ2-1; 8 nucleotides align to TRBD2. The CDR3 contains 15 residues. Per germline, CDR1 SGHTA and CDR2 FQGNSA. Unmatched junction bases numbered 8, after V lost 5 bases and J lost 5 bases. The CDR3 bases are TGTGCCAGCAGCCGGGATCGGGGGGGACACAATGAGCAGTTCTTC. Encoded protein: CASSRDRGGHNEQFF.

This clone came up a few times. This sequence joins TRBV5-1 and TRBJ2-5, with 8 bases aligning to TRBD2. The CDR3 extends over 14 amino acids. V was pared by 0 bases and J by 7 bases, with 5 bases of the junction left unmatched. The germline CDR1 and CDR2 sequences are SGHRS and YFSETQ. The CDR3 coding sequence is TGCGCCAGCAGCTTGGTAGCGGGACCACGGACCCAGTACTTC. Its protein product is CASSLVAGPRTQYF.

The rearrangement links TRBV11-2 to TRBJ2-1, with 8 bases lining up with TRBD1. The V segment lost 5 bases and the J segment 4 bases; nucleotides outside the gene matches: 7. The length of the CDR3 is 15 residues. The germline V gene has CDR1 SGHAT and CDR2 FQNNGV. The CDR3 sequence: CASSRQGSLYNEQFF. The DNA for the CDR3 is TGTGCCAGCAGCCGACAGGGGTCCCTTTACAATGAGCAGTTCTTC.

This clone was seen more than once but under ten times. V usage is TRBV15 and J usage is TRBJ2-1; 10 bases fit TRBD2. V trimming: 1 base; J trimming: 6 bases; junction bases outside the gene matches: 9. CDR1 is LNHNV, CDR2 YYDKDF, per germline (reference sequence). CDR3 length: 17 residues. CDR3 in amino acids: CATSRVFGTSVPNEQFF. The CDR3 DNA follows: TGTGCCACCAGCAGAGTTTTCGGGACTAGCGTTCCCAATGAGCAGTTCTTC.

This clone was counted a few times. The rearrangement links TRBV5-4 to TRBJ2-3, with 8 bases that match TRBD1. Per the germline V gene, CDR1 is SGHNT and CDR2 is YYREEE (reference sequence). This CDR3 contains 15 residues. V trimming: 0 bases; J trimming: 5 bases; junction bases outside the gene matches: 5. The CDR3 nucleotides read TGTGCCAGCAGCTTGGTTACAGGGGGTGAAGATACGCAGTATTTT. Its protein is CASSLVTGGEDTQYF.

The V call is TRBV18, the J call TRBJ1-1, with D hard to call. The CDR3 is made up of 15 amino acids. The germline V and J ends were trimmed by 5 bases and 3 bases, with 16 bases remaining between them. CDR1 is KGHSH and CDR2 is LQKENI in the germline V gene. The CDR3 region has the DNA TGTGCCAGCTCAGTAGGCTCTCCCCGGGACACTGAAGCTTTCTTT. It is translated as CASSVGSPRDTEAFF.